The 9 T cell receptor beta chains below were found in one sample sequenced in a study of blood T cell repertoires in COVID-19. Libraries were prepared by immunoSEQ multiplex PCR; TCRdb keeps only in-frame clonotypes and omits some of them. This repertoire shows 20,000 to 30,000 clones, about 81% found once; its top ten account for about 2.6%. Sequencing was done on a sample of peripheral blood. The receptors stem from a woman aged 70-85 years with COVID-19, enrolled during active disease.

This chain connects TRBV16 to TRBJ1-5; D not certain. The germline V and J ends were trimmed by 4 bases and 0 bases, with 10 bases remaining between them. The length of the CDR3 is 15 residues. The germline CDR1 and CDR2 sequences are KGHSY and FQNENV. The DNA for the CDR3 is TGTGCCAGCAGCCCTACCGGGAATAGCAATCAGCCCCAGCATTTT. Its protein is CASSPTGNSNQPQHF.

The chain is built from TRBV5-8 and TRBJ1-5, with D maybe TRBD1 (5 bases). CDR3 length: 17 residues. Germline V gene data show CDR1 as SGHTS and CDR2 as YDEGEE. V lost 4 bases, J lost 1 base, and 18 bases lay in between. CDR3 sequence: CASSDGWGGTSNQPQHF. As DNA, the CDR3 is TGTGCCAGCAGCGACGGATGGGGGGGGACGAGCAATCAGCCCCAGCATTTT.

In this sample, this clone turned up once. The chain has TRBV12-3 or TRBV12-4 and TRBJ1-1; D remains ambiguous. This CDR3 has 12 amino acids. Trimming cost V 6 bases and J 7 bases, with 12 bases left between them. DNA for the CDR3: TGTGCCAGCAGCCTAAGCGGGAATGAAGCTTTCTTT. This translates into CASSLSGNEAFF.

The CDR3 here is CASSLGLVGANTGELFF. The CDR3 bases are TGTGCCAGCAGCTTAGGTCTGGTAGGGGCGAACACCGGGGAGCTGTTTTTT. The chain joins TRBV11-3 to TRBJ2-2, with D perhaps TRBD1 (5 bases). With 1 base removed from V and 0 bases from J, the gap between germline ends came to 12 bases. Germline values: CDR1 SGHNT, CDR2 YENEEA. This CDR3 has 17 residues. The whole variable domain, remainder taken from reference TRBV11-3 and TRBJ2-2, is EAGVVQSPRYKIIEKKQPVAFWCNPISGHNTLYWYLQNLGQGPELLIRYENEEAVDDSQLPKDRFSAERLKGVDSTLKIQPAELGDSAVYLCASSLGLVGANTGELFFGEGSRLTVL.

CDR3 coding DNA: TGTGCCAGCAGCACCTCCGGGACAGGGGTCAATGAGCAGTTCTTC. It translates to CASSTSGTGVNEQFF. The genes are TRBV11-3 and TRBJ2-1, with 10 bases lining up with TRBD1. The germline CDR1 and CDR2 sequences are SGHNT and YENEEA. CDR3 size: 15 residues. Germline trimming cut 5 bases from V and 6 bases from J; bases unmatched to any gene: 7.

The gene calls are TRBV7-2 and TRBJ2-2; D may be TRBD2 (6 bases). Trimming took off 3 bases at V and 1 base at J, with 9 bases between the two ends. Germline CDR1 reads SGHTA; CDR2 reads FQGNSA. CDR3 length: 15 residues. CDR3 sequence reads: CASSFQAGNTGELFF. The DNA for the CDR3 is TGTGCCAGCAGCTTCCAAGCGGGGAACACCGGGGAGCTGTTTTTT.

The chain joins TRBV7-9 to TRBJ2-7; TRBD2 might be the D (6 bases). Trimming cost V 5 bases and J 0 bases, with 11 bases left between them. Germline values: CDR1 SEHNR, CDR2 FQNEAQ (reference sequence). The CDR3 spans 14 residues. The CDR3 DNA reads TGTGCCAGCAGCGAGGCGGGGCGCTCCTACGAGCAGTACGTC. The encoded protein is CASSEAGRSYEQYV.

The chain has TRBV9 and TRBJ1-6, with 7 nucleotides matching TRBD1. J was trimmed by 10 bases and V by 3 bases; bases with no gene match: 10. This CDR3 has 15 residues. Germline V gene lookup returns CDR1 SGDLS and CDR2 YYNGEE. CDR3 residues: CASSEVTGSWSPLHF. In DNA, the CDR3 is TGTGCCAGCAGCGAAGTGACAGGGAGTTGGTCACCCCTCCACTTT.

The genes are TRBV18 and TRBJ1-1, with 7 bases aligning to TRBD1. CDR3 length equals 13 residues. CDR1 and CDR2 (germline): KGHSH, LQKENI. The V and J ends lost 4 bases and 5 bases, in that order; junction bases with no gene match: 4. DNA for the CDR3: TGTGCCAGCTCACAGACAGGGAGGACTGAAGCTTTCTTT. Translated: CASSQTGRTEAFF.